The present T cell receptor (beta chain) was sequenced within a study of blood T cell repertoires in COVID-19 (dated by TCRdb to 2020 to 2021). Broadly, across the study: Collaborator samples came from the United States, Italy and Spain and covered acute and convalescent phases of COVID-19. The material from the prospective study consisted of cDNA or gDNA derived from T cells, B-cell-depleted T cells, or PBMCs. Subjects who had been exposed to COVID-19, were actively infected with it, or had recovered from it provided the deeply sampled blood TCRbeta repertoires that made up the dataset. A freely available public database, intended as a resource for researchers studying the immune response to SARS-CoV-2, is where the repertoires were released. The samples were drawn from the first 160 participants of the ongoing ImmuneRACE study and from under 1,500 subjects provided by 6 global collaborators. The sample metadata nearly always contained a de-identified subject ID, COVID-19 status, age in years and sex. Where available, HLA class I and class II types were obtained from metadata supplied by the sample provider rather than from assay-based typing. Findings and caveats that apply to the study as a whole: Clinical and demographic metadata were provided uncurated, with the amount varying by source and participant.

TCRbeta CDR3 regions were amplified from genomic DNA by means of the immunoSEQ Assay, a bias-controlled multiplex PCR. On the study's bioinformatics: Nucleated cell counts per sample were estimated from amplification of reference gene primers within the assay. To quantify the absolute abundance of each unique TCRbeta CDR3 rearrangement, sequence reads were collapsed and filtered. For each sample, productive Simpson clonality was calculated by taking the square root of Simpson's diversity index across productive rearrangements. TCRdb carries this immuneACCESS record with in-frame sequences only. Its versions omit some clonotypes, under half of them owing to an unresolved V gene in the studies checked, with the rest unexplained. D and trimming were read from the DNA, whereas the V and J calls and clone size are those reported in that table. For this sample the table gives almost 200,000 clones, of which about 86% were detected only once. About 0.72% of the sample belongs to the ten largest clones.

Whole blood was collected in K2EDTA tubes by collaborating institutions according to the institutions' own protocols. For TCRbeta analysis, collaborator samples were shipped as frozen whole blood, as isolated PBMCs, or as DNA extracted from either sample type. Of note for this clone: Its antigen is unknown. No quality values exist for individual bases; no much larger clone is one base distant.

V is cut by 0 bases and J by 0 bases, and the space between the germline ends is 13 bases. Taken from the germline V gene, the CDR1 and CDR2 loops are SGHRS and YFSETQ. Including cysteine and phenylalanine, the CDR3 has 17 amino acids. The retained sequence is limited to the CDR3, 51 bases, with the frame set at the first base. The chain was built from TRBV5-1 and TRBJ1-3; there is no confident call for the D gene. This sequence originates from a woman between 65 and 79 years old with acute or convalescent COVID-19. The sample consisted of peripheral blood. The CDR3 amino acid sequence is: CASSLGVADFSGNTIYF. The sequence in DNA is TGCGCCAGCAGCTTGGGGGTGGCTGACTTCTCTGGAAACACCATATATTTT.